What follows is one TCR beta chain and its context. A few counts support this clone. The antigen this receptor binds is unknown. No base qualities exist here, and no much larger clone lies one base off it. The entire amount of isolated RNA was reverse transcribed using the High Capacity cDNA Reverse Transcription Kit, so the sequenced TCRB transcripts were expressed ones. Deep immunoSEQ sequencing was applied to naive, central memory and regulatory T cell samples, giving an average of approximately 3.8 million total reads per sample. After sorted cells were lysed in RLT buffer, RNA was extracted with DNase-treated RNeasy Micro or Mini kits, with the choice depending on cell number. Each cell subset was processed separately to prevent cross-contamination, with patient and healthy donor samples processed together. TCRB sequences were amplified from cDNA with the immunoSEQ multiplex PCR, producing 87-bp fragments spanning the CDR3 region. Sequencing of the amplicons was performed on the Illumina HiSeq platform. On the study's bioinformatics: Synthetic template baselines were used to correct PCR bias computationally, reads within Hamming distance 2 were collapsed together, and singletons that could not be merged were discarded. Reads were aligned against IMGT to assign V, D and J genes, CDR3 length and insertions or deletions at six rearrangement sites. Within each subset, clonotype counts were normalized to sorted cell number, and only after that were true diversity and Gini coefficients computed with the tcR R package. The overlap coefficient, calculated on TCRB nucleotide sequences, was used to quantify repertoire sharing. Sourced from immuneACCESS, this table was stored by TCRdb with only in-frame sequences that have V and J called. A share of the clones is absent; for the studies checked, an unresolved V gene accounts for under half, and the remainder has no known explanation. That table is the source of V, J and clone size, and D and trimming were worked out from the DNA. The sample yields 25,000 to 30,000 clones; less than 70% were counted once. Of the sample, 1.4% to 1.5% is held by the ten largest clones.

The data derive from a study of beta chain features in type 1 diabetes (dated 2018 in TCRdb). With respect to the entire study: Mean age, gender distribution, total cell number and subset yield were not different between patients and healthy donors. A total of roughly 98,000,000 sorted cells were examined across all samples, and a strong correlation was observed between cell number per subset and RNA yield. In the study, TCRB repertoires of sorted circulating CD4+ T cell subsets from recently diagnosed type 1 diabetes patients were compared with those of matched healthy donors. Naive and central memory subsets were obtained from all 28 donors, but regulatory and stem cell-like memory subsets were isolated from only 8 patients and about eight healthy donors.

Clipping removes 4 bases from V and 1 base from J, with 8 as the unmatched junction base count. From cysteine to phenylalanine, the CDR3 is 17 amino acids long. The sequence is cut down to CDR3 DNA, 51 bases in frame from base 1. The germline V gene sets CDR1 to SGHVS and CDR2 to FQNEAQ. Each donor gave one peripheral blood draw, around 0.12 L on average, collected into heparinised tubes. A BD FACSAria II and a panel including CD45RO, CCR7, CD25, CD127, CD95 and CD27 were used to sort naive, central memory, regulatory and stem cell-like memory CD4+ T cells. A purity above 98% was achieved for all sorted populations. Right away, PBMCs were isolated by Lymphoprep density gradient centrifugation and were stained directly, with no culture step. So that batch effects would be minimized, each experiment stained and sorted samples in pairs, pairing one healthy donor with one patient. On the study overall, not on this receptor specifically: Because small numbers of individuals were included in the HLA sub-analyses, any influence of HLA type on TCRB rearrangement was left unresolved. Because cDNA was sequenced instead of genomic DNA, highly expressing activated cells could be over-represented, though the groups showed no difference in activation or CD3 levels. Shorter templates might have been favored by PCR, but patient and control samples were amplified and corrected together, so both groups would have been affected equally by any skew. Naive, central memory and regulatory TCRB repertoires appeared more similar among patients than among healthy donors. At VDJ recombination sites, patients with type 1 diabetes made fewer insertions and deleted more nucleotides, a pattern implying thymic rearrangement abnormalities. A moderate but significant shortening of TCRB CDR3 length was observed in type 1 diabetes patients in all four CD4+ subsets.

The sequencing input was Tregs from blood. Read against the paper, the sample's cell subset or site label means: regulatory CD4+ T cells. This clonotype was obtained from a woman between 18 and 30 years old with type 1 diabetes. The chain is made from TRBV7-8 and TRBJ2-3; 10 central nucleotides agree with TRBD2. The DNA sequence is given as TGTGCCAGCAGCTACCTTGAGAGCGGGGGGGGCACAGATACGCAGTATTTT. Its protein product is CASSYLESGGGTDTQYF.